This passage covers 28 T cell receptor beta chains from one sample sequenced in a study of vaccination effects on CD4 cells after COVID-19. Some clones are missing from TCRdb's copy, which holds only in-frame ones; the method was immunoSEQ multiplex PCR. The top ten clones hold approximately 12% of a sample with 45,000 to 60,000 clones, about 70% of them seen once. The antigens these receptors bind are not known. With nine to eleven days of culture completed, CD4+ T cells were isolated. Here the sequenced sample was CD4+ T cells from PBMCs cultured without peptide, taken before COVID-19 vaccination. These receptor sequences come from a human donor who had a prior SARS-CoV-2 infection.

This clone showed up just a few times. J is TRBJ2-7 and V is TRBV6-5, with D unclear. Trimming stripped 4 bases from V and 2 bases from J, with 3 bases between. The CDR3 consists of 11 residues. CDR1 and CDR2 from the germline V gene are MNHEY and SVGAGI. The CDR3 nucleotides are TGTGCCAGCAGTTGGGCCTACGAGCAGTACTTC. The encoded protein is CASSWAYEQYF.

A few counts support this clone. This sequence joins TRBV7-6 and TRBJ2-1; 7 bases align to TRBD2. The CDR3 spans 17 residues. The germline V gene encodes CDR1 SGHVS and CDR2 FNYEAQ. The V and J ends lost 5 bases and 4 bases, in that order; junction bases with no gene match: 14. The CDR3 coding sequence is TGTGCCAGCAGCCCAATTGGGGCTAGCGGAGCATACAATGAGCAGTTCTTC. Translating it yields CASSPIGASGAYNEQFF. Filled out from reference TRBV7-6 and TRBJ2-1, the complete variable domain reads GAGVSQSPRYKVTKRGQDVALRCDPISGHVSLYWYRQALGQGPEFLTYFNYEAQQDKSGLPNDRFSAERPEGSISTLTIQRTEQRDSAMYRCASSPIGASGAYNEQFFGPGTRLTVL.

The chain uses TRBV5-6 and TRBJ1-6; 10 bases agree with TRBD1. The trim removed 6 bases at V and 10 bases at J, leaving 10 bases unmatched. The CDR3 has 15 residues. Germline assignment: CDR1 SGHDT and CDR2 YYEEEE. The CDR3 bases are TGTGCCAGCAAACTCAGTGGGACAGGGGAATCACCCCTCCACTTT. This encodes CASKLSGTGESPLHF.

This chain links TRBV30 with TRBJ2-3; a possible D gene is TRBD1 (6 bases). V gave up 8 bases and J gave up 1 base, with 10 bases separating them. Per the germline V gene, CDR1 is GTSNPN and CDR2 is SVGIG (reference sequence). The CDR3 sequence is 12 residues long. The CDR3: CASDRRTDTQYF. The DNA for the CDR3 is TGTGCCAGTGACAGGCGCACAGATACGCAGTATTTT.

The CDR3 protein is CASRLAGVYEQYF. The DNA for the CDR3 is TGTGCCAGCAGACTAGCGGGAGTCTACGAGCAGTACTTC. The chain is built from TRBV6-5 and TRBJ2-7, with 11 bases matching TRBD2. Germline assignment: CDR1 MNHEY and CDR2 SVGAGI. The V gene end was trimmed by 6 bases and the J gene end by 3 bases; junction bases not matched to a gene: 1. The CDR3 spans 13 residues.

This clone was recorded only once. The gene calls are TRBV29-1 and TRBJ2-1; 9 bases align to TRBD2. The CDR3 is 15 amino acids. CDR1 is SQVTM and CDR2 is ANQGSEA in the germline V gene. The ends lost 4 bases at V and 5 bases at J; junction bases unmatched: 9. The CDR3, as DNA: TGCAGCGTTGCGTGGACGGCTAGCGGGAACAATGAGCAGTTCTTC. This sequence encodes CSVAWTASGNNEQFF.

The rearrangement joins TRBV3-1 (or the pseudogene TRBV3-2) to TRBJ1-1; D remains unclear. Germline CDR1 LGHDT, CDR2 YNNKEL (reference sequence). Trimming removed 0 bases from V and 0 bases from J, with 8 bases in between. This CDR3 contains 15 residues. The CDR3 sequence is CASSQEQTLNTEAFF. The CDR3 DNA sequence: TGTGCCAGCAGCCAAGAACAGACGCTGAACACTGAAGCTTTCTTT.

This clone was recorded a few times. The chain joins TRBV18 to TRBJ1-1, with 9 nucleotides matching TRBD1. Germline-derived CDR1 and CDR2 are KGHSH and LQKENI. CDR3 length equals 18 residues. V trimming: 0 bases; J trimming: 0 bases; junction bases outside the gene matches: 8. CDR3 loop: CASSPPGQGITMNTEAFF. The CDR3 DNA sequence: TGTGCCAGCTCACCACCGGGACAGGGAATCACTATGAACACTGAAGCTTTCTTT.

The J gene is TRBJ2-7, the V gene TRBV4-3; the match to TRBD1 covers 8 bases. Germline values: CDR1 LGHNA, CDR2 YSLEER. J lost 4 bases, V lost 5 bases, and 4 bases had no gene match. This CDR3 is 13 amino acids long. CDR3 sequence: CASSLQGGYEQYF. CDR3 DNA sequence: TGCGCCAGCAGCTTACAGGGGGGATACGAGCAGTACTTC.

The rearrangement uses TRBV6-5 and TRBJ1-1; the D is unclear. V was trimmed by 7 bases and J by 3 bases, leaving 6 bases between them. CDR3 length: 11 residues. Germline V gene sequence: CDR1 MNHEY, CDR2 SVGAGI. The chain's CDR3 is CASIRYTEAFF. The CDR3 nucleotides read TGTGCCAGCATTCGGTACACTGAAGCTTTCTTT.

The rearrangement links TRBV10-3 to TRBJ1-1, with no clear D. Germline CDR1 is ENHRY and CDR2 is SYGVKD. There are 12 residues in the CDR3. With 1 base removed from V and 4 bases from J, the gap between germline ends came to 4 bases. CDR3 nucleotides: TGTGCCATCAGTGAGTGGGGCACTGAAGCTTTCTTT. Its protein product is CAISEWGTEAFF.

Here the CDR3 DNA reads TGTGCCAGCAGTGGGTCGGGCAGGGTCCGCAATCAGCCCCAGCATTTT. This gives the protein CASSGSGRVRNQPQHF. V gene TRBV2 combines with J gene TRBJ1-5; D is possibly TRBD1 (5 bases). The CDR3 is made up of 16 amino acids. CDR1 is SNHLY and CDR2 is FYNNEI in the germline V gene. The V gene lost 4 bases and the J gene lost 2 bases, with 15 bases spanning the gap.

This clone was counted between two and nine times. V gene TRBV9 combines with J gene TRBJ1-6; D perhaps matches TRBD1 (5 bases). The CDR3 runs 13 residues. CDR1 is SGDLS and CDR2 is YYNGEE in the germline V gene. Trimming took 3 bases from V and 14 from J, leaving 15 bases between them. CDR3 loop: CASSAGAKGTLHF. CDR3 DNA sequence: TGTGCCAGCAGCGCCGGGGCGAAGGGAACCCTCCACTTT. The entire variable domain, with the rest obtained from reference TRBV9 and TRBJ1-6, is as follows: DSGVTQTPKHLITATGQRVTLRCSPRSGDLSVYWYQQSLDQGLQFLIQYYNGEERAKGNILERFSAQQFPDLHSELNLSSLELGDSALYFCASSAGAKGTLHFGNGTRLTVT.

This clone has only a few counts. The gene calls are TRBV4-2 and TRBJ1-1; weak D call: TRBD1 (5 bases). The V gene's germline CDR1 is LGHNA and CDR2 YNFKEQ. This CDR3 region has 17 residues. V lost 5 bases to trimming and J lost 0 bases, with 19 bases between them. CDR3 region: CASSKSGGGGMNTEAFF. In DNA form, the CDR3 reads TGTGCCAGCAGCAAAAGTGGTGGGGGGGGGATGAACACTGAAGCTTTCTTT.

With respect to this clone: Other DNA sequences in the sample encode the same CDR3. The V call is TRBV2, the J call TRBJ1-5; possibly TRBD1 for D (5 bases). V lost 1 base and J 7 bases, leaving 11 bases between the germline ends. From germline, CDR1 is SNHLY and CDR2 FYNNEI. The CDR3 runs 14 residues. The CDR3 sequence: CASSEGQGEQPQHF. CDR3 sequence (DNA): TGTGCCAGCAGTGAAGGGCAGGGAGAGCAGCCCCAGCATTTT.

The chain combines TRBV6-1 with TRBJ1-2; D ambiguous. In germline, CDR1 is MNHNS, CDR2 SASEGT. The CDR3 has 14 amino acids. Trimming stripped 0 bases from V and 0 bases from J, with 5 bases between. CDR3: CASSEASANYGYTF. DNA for the CDR3: TGTGCCAGCAGTGAAGCGTCAGCTAACTATGGCTACACCTTC.

There are a few counts of this clone. The CDR3 protein is CASSSLRAAGELFF. The DNA for the CDR3 is TGTGCCAGCAGTTCGTTGCGGGCTGCCGGGGAGCTGTTTTTT. The rearrangement uses TRBV6-5 and TRBJ2-2; TRBD2 might be the D (5 bases). The CDR3 is made up of 14 amino acids. Germline V lookup: CDR1 MNHEY, CDR2 SVGAGI. Between the trimmed V and J ends, which lost 4 bases and 6 bases, there was a span of 12 bases.

The genes are TRBV5-1 and TRBJ1-2; no reliable D call. Germline V gives CDR1 SGHRS, CDR2 YFSETQ. This CDR3 spans 13 amino acids. The V and J ends lost 0 bases and 8 bases respectively, with 11 bases between them. In nucleotides, the CDR3 is TGCGCCAGCAGCTTGGAGGCGGGATCAGGCTACACCTTC. This encodes CASSLEAGSGYTF. Complete variable domain (other parts from reference TRBV5-1 and TRBJ1-2): KAGVTQTPRYLIKTRGQQVTLSCSPISGHRSVSWYQQTPGQGLQFLFEYFSETQRNKGNFPGRFSGRQFSNSRSEMNVSTLELGDSALYLCASSLEAGSGYTFGSGTRLTVV.

This clone was observed a handful of times. The chain joins TRBV5-6 to TRBJ2-1, with D perhaps matching TRBD1 or TRBD2 (5 bases each). V was trimmed by 0 bases and J by 13 bases, leaving 11 bases between them. The CDR3 contains 12 residues. Germline CDR1 and CDR2: SGHDT and YYEEEE. The CDR3 DNA reads as TGTGCCAGCAGCTTGGTACGGGACCCCCAGTTCTTC. Its protein is CASSLVRDPQFF.

This clone was counted once. The rearrangement joins TRBV7-3 to TRBJ2-1, with 8 bases identical to TRBD2. Germline loops: CDR1 SGHTA, CDR2 FQGTGA. This CDR3 comprises 14 residues. V lost 0 bases and J lost 9; bases outside the gene matches: 4. The CDR3 DNA reads TGTGCCAGCAGCTTAACCAGAACTAGCGGTGAGCAGTTCTTC. This gives the protein CASSLTRTSGEQFF.

The V call is TRBV30, the J call TRBJ1-1; D is ambiguous. The length of the CDR3 is 13 residues. CDR1 and CDR2 (germline): GTSNPN, SVGIG (reference sequence). V was shortened by 1 base and J by 1 base, with 7 bases between the two germline ends. For the CDR3, the DNA is TGTGCCTGGAGTGAAATAGCGAACACTGAAGCTTTCTTT. Its protein product is CAWSEIANTEAFF.

The rearrangement uses TRBV12-3 or TRBV12-4 and TRBJ1-1; 12 positions match TRBD1. This CDR3 is 13 amino acids long. V lost 7 bases and J lost 11; bases outside the gene matches: 8. The CDR3 coding sequence is TGTGCCAGCACCGGGACAGGGGGCCGTGAGGCTTTCTTT. This sequence encodes CASTGTGGREAFF.

The rearrangement joins TRBV5-1 to TRBJ2-7; possible D gene TRBD1, 5 bases. V was clipped by 0 bases and J by 8 bases, with 6 bases between them. This CDR3 region has 11 residues. Germline V gives CDR1 SGHRS, CDR2 YFSETQ. The CDR3 DNA reads TGCGCCAGCAGCTTGGCGGACAAGCAGTACTTC. It specifies CASSLADKQYF.

The chain joins TRBV11-3 to TRBJ1-3; D unresolved. CDR1 and CDR2 from the germline V gene are SGHNT and YENEEA. Between the trimmed V and J ends, which lost 3 bases and 0 bases, there was a span of 3 bases. The CDR3 runs 13 residues. CDR3 in amino acids: CASSFTSGNTIYF. The CDR3, as DNA: TGTGCCAGCAGCTTTACCTCTGGAAACACCATATATTTT.

This clone showed up just a few times. The chain uses TRBV6-6 and TRBJ1-3; D is uncertain. Germline-derived CDR1 and CDR2 are MNHNY and SVGAGI (reference sequence). V lost 6 bases and J lost 0, with 15 bases in between. The CDR3 has 16 amino acids. CDR3 coding DNA: TGTGCCAGCAGCCCCTTGGGCGGCAGCTCTGGAAACACCATATATTTT. This sequence encodes CASSPLGGSSGNTIYF.

V usage is TRBV10-3 and J usage is TRBJ2-7, with D unresolved. Trimming cost V 8 bases and J 3 bases, with 11 bases left between them. CDR1 ENHRY and CDR2 SYGVKD come from the germline V gene. The CDR3 length is 12 residues. CDR3 DNA: TGTGCCATCTCGACTCCGTACTACGAGCAGTACTTC. Its protein is CAISTPYYEQYF.

The chain combines TRBV24-1 with TRBJ1-5; a weak D match, TRBD1 (5 bases). The CDR3 spans 14 residues. Germline V gene sequence: CDR1 KGHDR, CDR2 SFDVKD. Trimming cost V 5 bases and J 5 bases, with 12 bases left between them. CDR3 in amino acids: CATSAGGVDQPQHF. In nucleotides, the CDR3 is TGTGCCACCAGTGCCGGGGGGGTGGATCAGCCCCAGCATTTT.

The V and J genes are TRBV2 and TRBJ1-2; 7 bases are a match to TRBD1. This CDR3 contains 13 residues. CDR1 is SNHLY, CDR2 FYNNEI, per germline. V gave up 5 bases and J gave up 1 base; unmatched junction bases: 1. CDR3 protein: CASSNRGNYGYTF. CDR3 DNA: TGTGCCAGCAGTAACAGGGGTAACTATGGCTACACCTTC.